These 27 T cell receptor beta chains were sequenced from one sample in a study of blood T cell repertoires in COVID-19. TCRdb's copy holds only in-frame clones and misses some; the assay was immunoSEQ multiplex PCR. This sample has roughly 160,000 clones, with around 89% found just once. Sequencing used peripheral blood. The receptors shown here come from a man aged 50 to 59 who had recovered from COVID-19.

The rearrangement links TRBV23-1 to TRBJ1-3; D is perhaps TRBD1 (6 bases). TRBV23-1 is given ORF status, its function remaining uncertain. This CDR3 contains 15 residues. V was shortened by 5 bases and J by 2 bases, with 13 bases between the two germline ends. In DNA, the CDR3 is TGCGCCAGCAGTAGTAGGGGGAGGGCTGGAAACACCATATATTTT. This codes for CASSSRGRAGNTIYF.

The genes are TRBV2 and TRBJ1-2; 10 positions agree with TRBD1. Germline values: CDR1 SNHLY, CDR2 FYNNEI. Trimming cost V 2 bases and J 8 bases; bases outside gene matches: 8. The CDR3 spans 15 residues. The CDR3 spells CASSEQTGGVRGYTF. CDR3 sequence (DNA): TGTGCCAGCAGTGAACAGACAGGGGGCGTTCGAGGCTACACCTTC.

The gene calls are TRBV9 and TRBJ1-1; a possible D gene is TRBD1 (6 bases). This CDR3 spans 15 amino acids. Germline V lookup: CDR1 SGDLS, CDR2 YYNGEE. The V gene lost 2 bases and the J gene lost 2 bases, with 13 bases spanning the gap. In DNA, the CDR3 is TGTGCCAGCAGCGTTCACGGGACACCTAACACTGAAGCTTTCTTT. Translated, it gives CASSVHGTPNTEAFF.

The genes are TRBV6-4 and TRBJ2-1; D gene unclear. Between the trimmed V and J ends, which lost 5 bases and 4 bases, there was a span of 15 bases. Germline-derived CDR1 and CDR2 are MRHNA and SNTAGT. This CDR3 has 15 amino acids. CDR3: CASSRTTTGYNEQFF. The CDR3 DNA sequence: TGTGCCAGCAGTCGAACCACTACCGGATACAATGAGCAGTTCTTC.

The CDR3 DNA follows: TGTGCCAGTAGCCCGACAGGGTCAAACACTGAAGCTTTCTTT. It specifies CASSPTGSNTEAFF. The V call is TRBV19, the J call TRBJ1-1, with 7 nucleotides matching TRBD1. V trimming: 6 bases; J trimming: 2 bases; junction bases outside the gene matches: 6. Germline values: CDR1 LNHDA, CDR2 SQIVND (reference sequence). The CDR3 has 14 amino acids. Together with reference TRBV19 and TRBJ1-1, the CDR3 gives the full variable domain: DGGITQSPKYLFRKEGQNVTLSCEQNLNHDAMYWYRQDPGQGLRLIYYSQIVNDFQKGDIAEGYSVSREKKESFPLTVTSAQKNPTAFYLCASSPTGSNTEAFFGQGTRLTVV.

This chain joins TRBV12-3 or TRBV12-4 and TRBJ1-2, with 7 positions matching TRBD1. The CDR3 contains 13 residues. J was trimmed by 4 bases and V by 2 bases; bases with no gene match: 1. CDR3 region: CASSLQGVYGYTF. The CDR3 nucleotides read TGTGCCAGCAGTTTACAGGGGGTCTATGGCTACACCTTC.

The CDR3 DNA reads TGTGCCAGCAGTTTTCTAACAGGGACCGGCTATGGCTACACCTTC. It is translated as CASSFLTGTGYGYTF. The rearrangement uses TRBV27 and TRBJ1-2; tentatively, D is TRBD1 (6 bases). V was shortened by 3 bases and J by 4 bases, with 15 bases between the two germline ends. The CDR3 covers 15 residues. Germline values: CDR1 MNHEY, CDR2 SMNVEV (reference sequence).

V is TRBV2 and J is TRBJ2-3; 7 bases agree with TRBD2. The CDR3 runs to 15 residues. Trimming at V came to 9 bases and at J to 0 bases, leaving 9 bases not matched to a gene. Per germline, CDR1 SNHLY and CDR2 FYNNEI. The CDR3 sequence: CASGIASGSTDTQYF. The CDR3, as DNA: TGTGCCAGTGGGATCGCTAGCGGAAGCACAGATACGCAGTATTTT.

V is TRBV9 and J is TRBJ2-1; 8 positions agree with TRBD1. V was clipped by 3 bases and J by 9 bases; unmatched bases: 8. From germline, CDR1 is SGDLS and CDR2 YYNGEE. The CDR3 is 14 amino acids. The CDR3 sequence is CASSARTGWGEQFF. The DNA for the CDR3 is TGTGCCAGCAGCGCCCGGACAGGGTGGGGTGAGCAGTTCTTC.

This chain joins TRBV4-3 and TRBJ1-1; 7 bases fit TRBD1. The CDR3 is 14 residues long. The ends lost 3 bases at V and 1 base at J; junction bases unmatched: 2. The germline gives CDR1 LGHNA, CDR2 YSLEER. The CDR3: CASSQGTANTEAFF. The CDR3 DNA reads as TGCGCCAGCAGCCAGGGGACAGCGAACACTGAAGCTTTCTTT.

The chain links TRBV11-2 to TRBJ2-3, with a possible D match to TRBD2 (6 bases). CDR3 length equals 15 residues. The germline CDR1 and CDR2 sequences are SGHAT and FQNNGV. Trimming shortened V by 5 bases and J by 4 bases, and 16 bases separated the two germline ends. In DNA, the CDR3 is TGTGCCAGCAGCCTACGACTGCCGGGGGCAGATACGCAGTATTTT. It encodes CASSLRLPGADTQYF.

V usage is TRBV9 and J usage is TRBJ2-7; TRBD2 matches 14 bases. This CDR3 comprises 15 residues. V shed 4 bases, J shed 6 bases, and the junction held 6 bases outside the gene matches. Germline V gene sequence: CDR1 SGDLS, CDR2 YYNGEE. CDR3 amino acids: CASSPGLAGGGEQYF. The CDR3 bases are TGTGCCAGCAGCCCAGGACTAGCGGGAGGAGGCGAGCAGTACTTC.

V gene TRBV3-1 (or the pseudogene TRBV3-2) combines with J gene TRBJ2-4, with TRBD2 identical over 12 bases. Per germline, CDR1 LGHDT and CDR2 YNNKEL (reference sequence). The CDR3 runs to 19 residues. V lost 5 bases and J lost 2; bases outside the gene matches: 13. CDR3 nucleotides: TGTGCCAGCAGCGAAAGACCGACTAGCGGGAGAGGATCCAAAAACATTCAGTACTTC. It translates to CASSERPTSGRGSKNIQYF.

This chain connects TRBV6-5 to TRBJ2-5; 8 nucleotides align to TRBD1. The CDR3 runs 15 residues. Trimming took 1 base from V and 4 from J; bases not matched to a gene: 5. Germline V gives CDR1 MNHEY, CDR2 SVGAGI. The CDR3 nucleotides are TGTGCCAGCAGTTACTTGGGGACAGGAAGAGAGACCCAGTACTTC. As protein: CASSYLGTGRETQYF.

This chain joins TRBV7-3 and TRBJ2-7; a possible D gene is TRBD2 (6 bases). CDR3 length: 16 residues. Germline V gene lookup returns CDR1 SGHTA and CDR2 FQGTGA. V gave up 5 bases and J gave up 0 bases, with 17 bases separating them. CDR3 sequence: CASSLQGGRSSYEQYF. The CDR3 DNA reads TGTGCCAGCAGCCTCCAGGGAGGACGGAGCTCCTACGAGCAGTACTTC.

This chain uses TRBV2 with TRBJ1-2; the D is unclear. Deletions cut 5 bases from V and 3 bases from J, with 10 bases between. The V gene's germline CDR1 is SNHLY and CDR2 FYNNEI. The length of the CDR3 is 13 residues. Here the CDR3 DNA reads TGTGCCAGCAGTTTGACCGAGGACTATGGCTACACCTTC. Amino acid sequence: CASSLTEDYGYTF.

The J gene is TRBJ1-1, the V gene TRBV28, with D uncertain. Trimming pared 6 bases from V and 0 bases from J, leaving 8 bases between. Germline CDR1 MDHEN, CDR2 SYDVKM. CDR3 length: 13 amino acids. The CDR3 loop reads CASRQRMNTEAFF. The CDR3 nucleotides read TGTGCCAGCAGACAGAGAATGAACACTGAAGCTTTCTTT. Combining the CDR3 with reference TRBV28 and TRBJ1-1 gives the whole variable domain DVKVTQSSRYLVKRTGEKVFLECVQDMDHENMFWYRQDPGLGLRLIYFSYDVKMKEKGDIPEGYSVSREKKERFSLILESASTNQTSMYLCASRQRMNTEAFFGQGTRLTVV.

The chain combines TRBV28 with TRBJ1-5; D gene uncertain. The CDR3 spans 12 residues. Trimming cost V 5 bases and J 11 bases, with 13 bases left between them. Germline V gives CDR1 MDHEN, CDR2 SYDVKM. CDR3 sequence reads: CASSPRSPAQHF. The CDR3 bases are TGTGCCAGCAGTCCTAGGTCGCCGGCCCAGCATTTT.

CDR3 DNA: TGCGCCAGCAGCAGGACATTTAGCAATCAGCCCCAGCATTTT. It encodes CASSRTFSNQPQHF. The chain links TRBV4-3 to TRBJ1-5, with D possibly being TRBD1 (5 bases). The V and J ends lost 5 bases and 0 bases respectively, with 8 bases between them. Looked up from germline, CDR1 is LGHNA and CDR2 is YSLEER. The CDR3 runs to 14 residues.

This chain uses TRBV27 with TRBJ2-7, with 8 bases lining up with TRBD2. There are 14 residues in the CDR3. Germline trimming cut 5 bases from V and 6 bases from J; bases unmatched to any gene: 9. The germline CDR1 and CDR2 sequences are MNHEY and SMNVEV (reference sequence). DNA for the CDR3: TGTGCCAGCAGTACTACCGGGACTAGAAGCGAGCAGTACTTC. Encoded protein: CASSTTGTRSEQYF.

The chain links TRBV3-1 (or the pseudogene TRBV3-2) to TRBJ1-1; no clear D. Trimming pared 4 bases from V and 4 bases from J, leaving 16 bases between. This CDR3 contains 15 residues. Per germline, CDR1 LGHDT and CDR2 YNNKEL (reference sequence). In DNA form, the CDR3 reads TGTGCCAGCAGCCCTAAGGGAGAGGGCGGCACTGAAGCTTTCTTT. Translated: CASSPKGEGGTEAFF.

This sequence joins TRBV6-2 or TRBV6-3 and TRBJ2-5; 8 positions agree with TRBD2. From germline, CDR1 is MNHEY and CDR2 SVGEGT. The CDR3 loop spans 19 amino acids. V was clipped by 6 bases and J by 4 bases; unmatched bases: 22. This CDR3 reads CASSSPVASGGGVRETQYF. The CDR3 DNA reads as TGTGCCAGCAGCTCCCCCGTAGCCAGCGGGGGTGGGGTTCGAGAGACCCAGTACTTC.

The chain recombines TRBV7-2 with TRBJ1-2; perhaps TRBD1 as D (5 bases). Germline V gene lookup returns CDR1 SGHTA and CDR2 FQGNSA. The CDR3 totals 14 residues. The V end was cut by 1 base, the J end by 10 bases, with 16 bases between. CDR3 protein: CASSLDKGPYDYTF. The CDR3 coding sequence is TGTGCCAGCAGCTTAGATAAGGGGCCCTACGACTACACCTTC.

The gene calls are TRBV11-2 and TRBJ2-3, with D possibly TRBD2 on 6 matching bases. Germline V gene lookup returns CDR1 SGHAT and CDR2 FQNNGV. The CDR3 consists of 15 residues. The ends were cut back, 0 bases at V and 2 bases at J, with 9 bases in the middle. The CDR3 coding sequence is TGTGCCAGCAGCTTAGAGGGGACTTACACAGATACGCAGTATTTT. It codes for CASSLEGTYTDTQYF.

The genes are TRBV27 and TRBJ2-5; TRBD2 matches 8 bases. Germline V gene sequence: CDR1 MNHEY, CDR2 SMNVEV (reference sequence). Trimming removed 8 bases from V and 3 bases from J; junction bases left unmatched: 17. CDR3 size: 17 residues. CDR3 sequence reads: CASATLLGLARKETQYF. As DNA, the CDR3 is TGTGCCAGCGCGACCCTCCTTGGACTAGCCAGGAAAGAGACCCAGTACTTC.

In this sample, this clone turned up once. The chain is built from TRBV2 and TRBJ1-5; TRBD1 might be the D (6 bases). Germline lookup yields CDR1 SNHLY and CDR2 FYNNEI. V lost 2 bases and J lost 6, with 11 bases in between. The CDR3 extends over 14 amino acids. CDR3 sequence reads: CASSERTVRQPQHF. CDR3 DNA: TGTGCCAGCAGTGAAAGGACAGTGCGTCAGCCCCAGCATTTT.

The genes are TRBV3-1 (or the pseudogene TRBV3-2) and TRBJ1-4; 7 nucleotides match TRBD1. Germline trimming cut 6 bases from V and 8 bases from J; bases unmatched to any gene: 9. The CDR3 runs to 14 residues. Germline-derived CDR1 and CDR2 are LGHDT and YNNKEL (reference sequence). The CDR3 DNA reads TGTGCCAGCAGTACCAGACAGGGCGAAGAAAAACTGTTTTTT. Translated, it gives CASSTRQGEEKLFF.